This TCR beta chain was recovered during a study of regulatory T cells in long-lasting Graves disease. At the level of the study: Graves' disease counted as persistent after over 5 years of antithyroid drugs with positive TSH receptor antibodies. Overall study findings and caveats: Possibly, too few samples lowered accuracy.

Germline loops: CDR1 SGDLS, CDR2 YYNGEE. The V end was cut by 0 bases, the J end by 7 bases, with 13 bases between. The CDR3 length is 15 residues. The TCR beta library used iRepertoire HTBI primers with Arm-PCR amplification of CDR3. TCRdb reprocessed the multiplex PCR reads with MiXCR, giving one entry per CDR3 protein. The data contain fewer than 400,000 distinct CDR3 sequences, around a fifth of them singletons. The time point: persistent/refractory GD, antithyroid drugs over 5 years with positive TRAb. There was RNA extracted from PBMCs, and the TCR library was made from it. To note about this clonotype: Its antigen is unknown.

The source is a female donor with Graves disease. Here the sequenced sample was peripheral blood mononuclear cells (PBMCs), taken when the disease was refractory, from a patient treated with antithyroid drugs. The chain carries TRBV9 and TRBJ2-2; TRBD1 is a possible D gene (8 bases). Here the CDR3 reads CASSVVDREGGELFF. CDR3 nucleotides: TGTGCCAGCAGCGTAGTGGACAGGGAGGGCGGGGAGCTGTTTTTT.